The entry below gives a single TCR beta chain sequence along with its context. Sequencing of TCR beta was performed on blood CD8+ T cells and on blood CD4+ T cells. Healthy donors constituted the controls, which were matched for age and sex. Negative isolation was used for CD8+ and CD4+ T cells, and FACS enrichment was applied to TEMRA cells. Per the germline V gene, CDR1 is DFQATT and CDR2 is SNEGSKA (reference sequence). This CDR3 has 15 amino acids. The V gene lost 6 bases and the J gene lost 5 bases, with 22 bases spanning the gap. These data belong to a study of CD8 T cells in Susac syndrome. Random hexamers were used to reverse transcribe the RNA input (roughly 0.5 to 1 ug). Across 54 Vbeta and 13 Jbeta, TCR beta CDR3 was amplified with immunoSEQ multiplex PCR. MiXCR, run by TCRdb on the immunoSEQ multiplex PCR reads, gives a single entry per CDR3 protein. Of some 180,000 distinct CDR3 sequences listed, around 93% are singletons.

This TCR was recovered from a human donor in good health. The sequenced sample was CD4+ T cells from PBMCs. The gene calls are TRBV20-1 and TRBJ1-1; maybe TRBD1 (6 bases). CDR3 sequence (DNA): TGCAGTGCCGACGAACCACAGGGCAGAGGGACTGAAGCTTTCTTT. Its protein is CSADEPQGRGTEAFF.